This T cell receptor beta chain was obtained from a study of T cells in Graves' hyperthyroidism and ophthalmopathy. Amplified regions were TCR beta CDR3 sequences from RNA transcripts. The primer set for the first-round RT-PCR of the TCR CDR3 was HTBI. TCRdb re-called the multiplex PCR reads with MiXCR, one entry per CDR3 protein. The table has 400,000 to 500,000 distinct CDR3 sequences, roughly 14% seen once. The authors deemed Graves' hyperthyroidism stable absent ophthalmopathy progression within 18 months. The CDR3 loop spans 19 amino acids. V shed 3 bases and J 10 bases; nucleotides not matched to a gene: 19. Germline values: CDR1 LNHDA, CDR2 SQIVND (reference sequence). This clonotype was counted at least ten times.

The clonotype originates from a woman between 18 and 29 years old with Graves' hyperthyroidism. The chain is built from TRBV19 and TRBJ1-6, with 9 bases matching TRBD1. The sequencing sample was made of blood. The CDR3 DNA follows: TGTGCCAGTAGTATGAAATTCCTAATTGCCGGGACAGGGTACTCACCCCTCCACTTT. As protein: CASSMKFLIAGTGYSPLHF. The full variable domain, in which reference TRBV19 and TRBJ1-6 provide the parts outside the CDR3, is DGGITQSPKYLFRKEGQNVTLSCEQNLNHDAMYWYRQDPGQGLRLIYYSQIVNDFQKGDIAEGYSVSREKKESFPLTVTSAQKNPTAFYLCASSMKFLIAGTGYSPLHFGNGTRLTVT.